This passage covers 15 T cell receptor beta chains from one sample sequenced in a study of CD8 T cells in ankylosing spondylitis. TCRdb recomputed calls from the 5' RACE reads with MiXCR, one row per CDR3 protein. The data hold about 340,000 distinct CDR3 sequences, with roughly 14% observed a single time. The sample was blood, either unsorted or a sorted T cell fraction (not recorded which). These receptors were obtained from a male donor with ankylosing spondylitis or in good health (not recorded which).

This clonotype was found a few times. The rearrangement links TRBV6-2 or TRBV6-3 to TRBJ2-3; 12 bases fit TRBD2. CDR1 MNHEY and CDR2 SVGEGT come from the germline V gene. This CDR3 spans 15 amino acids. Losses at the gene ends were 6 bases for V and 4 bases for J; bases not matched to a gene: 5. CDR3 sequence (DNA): TGTGCCAGCAGACCTAGCGGGGGGGCCGCAGATACGCAGTATTTT. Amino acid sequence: CASRPSGGAADTQYF.

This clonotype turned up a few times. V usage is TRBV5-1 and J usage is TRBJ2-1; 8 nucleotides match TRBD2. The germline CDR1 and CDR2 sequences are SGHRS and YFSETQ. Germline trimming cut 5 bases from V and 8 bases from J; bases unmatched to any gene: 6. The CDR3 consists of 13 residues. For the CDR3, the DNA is TGCGCCAGCAGTTTTCTAGCGGGCGATGAGCAGTTCTTC. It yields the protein CASSFLAGDEQFF.

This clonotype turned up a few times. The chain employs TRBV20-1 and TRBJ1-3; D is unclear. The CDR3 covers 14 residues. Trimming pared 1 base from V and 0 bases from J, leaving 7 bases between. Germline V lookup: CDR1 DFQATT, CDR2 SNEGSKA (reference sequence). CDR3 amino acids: CSARVPGSGNTIYF. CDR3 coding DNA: TGCAGTGCTAGAGTTCCAGGCTCTGGAAACACCATATATTTT.

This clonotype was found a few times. CDR3 sequence: CASSSRVPNSPLHF. The CDR3 DNA is TGTGCCAGCAGCTCCCGGGTTCCGAATTCACCCCTCCACTTT. The chain has TRBV5-6 and TRBJ1-6, with D hard to call. Per germline, CDR1 SGHDT and CDR2 YYEEEE. The ends were cut back, 3 bases at V and 7 bases at J, with 11 bases in the middle. CDR3 size: 14 residues.

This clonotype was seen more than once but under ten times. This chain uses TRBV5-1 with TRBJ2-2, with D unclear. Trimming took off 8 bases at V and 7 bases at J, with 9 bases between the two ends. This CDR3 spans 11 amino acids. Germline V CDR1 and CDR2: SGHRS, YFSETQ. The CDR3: CASSFGGELFF. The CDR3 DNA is TGCGCCAGTTCATTTGGCGGGGAGCTGTTTTTT.

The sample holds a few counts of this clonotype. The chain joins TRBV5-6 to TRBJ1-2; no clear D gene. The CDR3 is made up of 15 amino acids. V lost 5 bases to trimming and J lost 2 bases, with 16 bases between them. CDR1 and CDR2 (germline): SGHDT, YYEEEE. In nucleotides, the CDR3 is TGTGCCAGCAGGCTACTGGACGGATTGAACTATGGCTACACCTTC. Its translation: CASRLLDGLNYGYTF.

CDR3 sequence (DNA): TGTGCCAGCAGTTTATTTTTCACTGCAATCGCTAGCACAGATACGCAGTATTTT. It codes for CASSLFFTAIASTDTQYF. The chain joins TRBV12-3 or TRBV12-4 to TRBJ2-3; unclear D gene. Trimming cost V 2 bases and J 0 bases, with 18 bases left between them. The CDR3 runs 18 residues.

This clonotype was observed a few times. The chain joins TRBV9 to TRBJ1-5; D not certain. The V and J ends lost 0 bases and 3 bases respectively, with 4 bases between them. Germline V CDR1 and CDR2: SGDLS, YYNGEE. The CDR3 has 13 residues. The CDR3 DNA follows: TGTGCCAGCAGCGTAGCTCCCAATCAGCCCCAGCATTTT. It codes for CASSVAPNQPQHF.

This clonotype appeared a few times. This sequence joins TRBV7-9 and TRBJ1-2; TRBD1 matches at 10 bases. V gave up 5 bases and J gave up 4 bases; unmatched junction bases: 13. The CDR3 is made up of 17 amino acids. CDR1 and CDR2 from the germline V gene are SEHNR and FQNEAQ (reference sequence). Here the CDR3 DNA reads TGTGCCAGCAGCAAGATCCCCGGGACAGGGGACCTCTATGGCTACACCTTC. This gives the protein CASSKIPGTGDLYGYTF.

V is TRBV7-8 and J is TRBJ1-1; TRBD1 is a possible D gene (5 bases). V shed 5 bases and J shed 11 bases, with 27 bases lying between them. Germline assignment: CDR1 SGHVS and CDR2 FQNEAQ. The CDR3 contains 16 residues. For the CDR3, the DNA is TGTGCCAGCAGCCGCCCCCTCTATGACGGGGCGGAGGAGGCTTTCTTT. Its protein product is CASSRPLYDGAEEAFF.

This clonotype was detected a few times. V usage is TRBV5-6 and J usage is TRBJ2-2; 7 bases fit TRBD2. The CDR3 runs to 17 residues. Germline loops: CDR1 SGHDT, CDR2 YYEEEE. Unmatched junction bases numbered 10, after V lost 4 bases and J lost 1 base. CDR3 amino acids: CASSLGGPGMNTGELFF. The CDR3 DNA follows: TGTGCCAGCAGCCTGGGAGGGCCGGGGATGAACACCGGGGAGCTGTTTTTT.

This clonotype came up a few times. The CDR3 is CASSYGRGLFPYGYTF. The DNA for the CDR3 is TGTGCCAGCAGTTACGGCAGGGGGCTGTTCCCTTATGGCTACACCTTC. This rearrangement joins TRBV6-5 to TRBJ1-2; 8 bases match TRBD1. This CDR3 spans 16 amino acids. Trimming cost V 2 bases and J 5 bases; bases outside gene matches: 10. Germline V CDR1 and CDR2: MNHEY, SVGAGI.

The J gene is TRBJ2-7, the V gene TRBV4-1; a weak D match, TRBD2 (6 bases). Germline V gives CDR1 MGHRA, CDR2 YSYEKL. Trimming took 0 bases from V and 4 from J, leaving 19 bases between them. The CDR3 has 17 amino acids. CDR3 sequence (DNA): TGCGCCAGCAGCCAAGATCCCCATAGCGGCGGTATTTACGAGCAGTACTTC. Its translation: CASSQDPHSGGIYEQYF.

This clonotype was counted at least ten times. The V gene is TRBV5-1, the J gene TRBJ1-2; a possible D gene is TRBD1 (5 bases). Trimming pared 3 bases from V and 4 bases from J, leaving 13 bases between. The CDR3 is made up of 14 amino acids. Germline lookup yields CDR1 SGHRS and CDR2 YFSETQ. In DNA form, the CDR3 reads TGCGCCAGCAGCTCCGGAGACAGCCCCTATGGCTACACCTTC. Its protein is CASSSGDSPYGYTF.

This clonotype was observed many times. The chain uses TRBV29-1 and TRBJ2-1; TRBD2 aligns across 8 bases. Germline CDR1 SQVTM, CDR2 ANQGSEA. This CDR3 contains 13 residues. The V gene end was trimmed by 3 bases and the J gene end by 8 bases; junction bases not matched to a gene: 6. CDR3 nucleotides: TGCAGCGTTGAGGTGGGAGCGGGGGATGAGCAGTTCTTC. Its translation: CSVEVGAGDEQFF.